These 5 T cell receptor beta chains were all obtained from the same sample, sequenced in a study of T-cell memory formation after mild COVID-19. TCRdb processed the 5' RACE reads anew with MiXCR; each CDR3 protein has one entry. The data hold 190,000 or so distinct CDR3 sequences, with over 9.5% observed a single time. The sequenced material came from PBMCs or a T cell subset sorted from them (not recorded which). These receptors originate from a young man who had mild COVID-19 (a few samples of this study predate the infection). Cell type and time point are not known.

The chain employs TRBV12-3 or TRBV12-4 and TRBJ2-1; D gene unclear. Trimming removed 6 bases from V and 4 bases from J, with 16 bases in between. This CDR3 region has 15 residues. CDR3 protein: CASSLYLLRYNEQFF. CDR3 nucleotides: TGTGCCAGCAGCCTTTATCTCCTCCGTTACAATGAGCAGTTCTTC.

The chain joins TRBV5-1 to TRBJ2-7; 7 positions agree with TRBD1. The CDR3 contains 12 residues. V lost 4 bases and J lost 7; bases outside the gene matches: 5. CDR1 and CDR2 (germline): SGHRS, YFSETQ. The CDR3 reads CASSNRDREQYF. The CDR3 coding sequence is TGCGCCAGCAGCAACCGGGACAGAGAGCAGTACTTC. The full variable domain, with the rest looked up from reference TRBV5-1 and TRBJ2-7, is KAGVTQTPRYLIKTRGQQVTLSCSPISGHRSVSWYQQTPGQGLQFLFEYFSETQRNKGNFPGRFSGRQFSNSRSEMNVSTLELGDSALYLCASSNRDREQYFGPGTRLTVT.

This clonotype was counted between two and nine times. The V call is TRBV7-2, the J call TRBJ2-7, with D perhaps TRBD1 or TRBD2 (5 bases each). Germline lookup yields CDR1 SGHTA and CDR2 FQGNSA. The CDR3 has 13 residues. V lost 5 bases and J lost 3, with 11 bases in between. CDR3 in amino acids: CASSRDGDYEQYF. CDR3 DNA sequence: TGTGCCAGCAGCCGGGACGGGGACTACGAGCAGTACTTC.

The chain carries TRBV11-2 and TRBJ2-3, with 7 bases identical to TRBD2. This CDR3 spans 14 amino acids. CDR1 is SGHAT and CDR2 is FQNNGV in the germline V gene. With V trimmed by 5 bases and J by 3 bases, 5 bases remained unmatched. The CDR3 DNA sequence: TGTGCCAGCAGCAAAGCGGGGCCGACAGATACGCAGTATTTT. It translates to CASSKAGPTDTQYF.

This clonotype was counted between two and nine times. V gene TRBV4-3 combines with J gene TRBJ2-3; the D gene is possibly TRBD2 (6 bases). V was clipped by 1 base and J by 0 bases, with 11 bases between them. Germline V gene data show CDR1 as LGHNA and CDR2 as YSLEER. The CDR3 extends over 16 amino acids. CDR3 sequence reads: CASSQGIAGSTDTQYF. The CDR3 DNA reads as TGCGCCAGCAGCCAAGGGATTGCGGGGAGCACAGATACGCAGTATTTT.